This T cell receptor (beta chain) was found in a study of CD8 T cells in ankylosing spondylitis. Via MiXCR, TCRdb re-called the 5' RACE reads, giving one row per CDR3 protein. The sample consists of 270,000 or so distinct CDR3 sequences, 15% to 20% of them appearing once. This clonotype has a handful of counts. This receptor was obtained from a male donor with ankylosing spondylitis or in good health (not recorded which). The material sequenced was blood, either unsorted or a sorted T cell fraction (not recorded which).

CDR3 region: CSGLKGPSPEAFF. Here the CDR3 DNA reads TGCAGCGGGCTCAAGGGGCCAAGTCCTGAAGCTTTCTTT. The chain recombines TRBV29-1 with TRBJ1-1, with a possible D match to TRBD1 (5 bases). The CDR3 has 13 amino acids. CDR1 is SQVTM, CDR2 ANQGSEA, per germline. V gave up 7 bases and J gave up 6 bases, with 18 bases separating them.